A single sample gave rise to the 10 T cell receptor beta chains below, sequenced in a study of identifying expanded T cells in peripheral blood. Only in-frame clones appear in the TCRdb table, and some are missing; sequencing was by immunoSEQ multiplex PCR. The sample includes approximately 130,000 clones, less than 90% of them seen just once. The specimen sequenced was blood. The receptors originated from a person aged 18 to 75 in good health.

V usage is TRBV20-1 and J usage is TRBJ2-7, with a weak D call TRBD2 (5 bases). Looked up from germline, CDR1 is DFQATT and CDR2 is SNEGSKA (reference sequence). The CDR3 has 11 amino acids. V was pared by 6 bases and J by 3 bases, with 9 bases between. CDR3 nucleotides: TGCAGTGCGAGGAGGAGCTACGAGCAGTACTTC. It encodes CSARRSYEQYF.

The chain employs TRBV28 and TRBJ1-2, with TRBD1 as a possible D gene (6 bases). Trimming pared 4 bases from V and 6 bases from J, leaving 15 bases between. The CDR3 contains 14 residues. Germline-derived CDR1 and CDR2 are MDHEN and SYDVKM. CDR3 sequence: CASSSPGAWNGYTF. CDR3 nucleotides: TGTGCCAGCAGTTCTCCAGGGGCTTGGAATGGCTACACCTTC.

This rearrangement joins TRBV9 to TRBJ1-2, with 7 bases identical to TRBD1. Germline values: CDR1 SGDLS, CDR2 YYNGEE. CDR3 length equals 14 residues. The V segment lost 3 bases and the J segment 3 bases; nucleotides outside the gene matches: 5. In DNA, the CDR3 is TGTGCCAGCAGCGCCGTCGACAGGGACTATGGCTACACCTTC. Protein sequence: CASSAVDRDYGYTF.

The V call is TRBV4-3, the J call TRBJ1-4; 8 bases fit TRBD1. The CDR3 has 16 amino acids. With 2 bases clipped from V and 5 bases from J, the junction kept 7 bases outside the gene matches. CDR1 LGHNA and CDR2 YSLEER come from the germline V gene. This chain's CDR3 is CASSQSSGTGNEKLFF. The CDR3 DNA sequence: TGCGCCAGCAGCCAATCATCCGGGACAGGAAATGAAAAACTGTTTTTT.

The J gene is TRBJ2-7, the V gene TRBV27; 7 nucleotides agree with TRBD2. Germline V lookup: CDR1 MNHEY, CDR2 SMNVEV (reference sequence). The length of the CDR3 is 15 residues. The V segment lost 2 bases and the J segment 2 bases; nucleotides outside the gene matches: 6. In DNA form, the CDR3 reads TGTGCCAGCAGTTTAGGGGGGGGAAGCACCTACGAGCAGTACTTC. Residues: CASSLGGGSTYEQYF.

The rearrangement uses TRBV5-1 and TRBJ1-4; tentatively, D is TRBD1 (6 bases). V dropped 4 bases and J dropped 3 bases, with 13 bases sitting between them. Germline CDR1 and CDR2: SGHRS and YFSETQ. The CDR3 extends over 15 amino acids. CDR3 bases: TGCGCCAGCAGCCAGAGTCAGGGGCCTAATGAAAAACTGTTTTTT. Its translation: CASSQSQGPNEKLFF.

This clone was seen only once. The CDR3 reads CASSPQGDTQYF. The CDR3 nucleotides read TGTGCCAGCAGCCCCCAGGGGGATACGCAGTATTTT. V and J are TRBV7-2 and TRBJ2-3; perhaps TRBD1 as D (6 bases). V shed 5 bases and J shed 6 bases, with 9 bases lying between them. The V gene's germline CDR1 is SGHTA and CDR2 FQGNSA. The CDR3 covers 12 residues.

V gene TRBV18 combines with J gene TRBJ1-2; 7 bases align to TRBD1. This CDR3 is built from 13 residues. Per the germline V gene, CDR1 is KGHSH and CDR2 is LQKENI. V dropped 3 bases and J dropped 3; count of bases not matched to a gene: 1. The CDR3 loop is CASSPGTDYGYTF. The CDR3 coding sequence is TGTGCCAGCTCACCGGGGACAGACTATGGCTACACCTTC.

The chain uses TRBV6-6 and TRBJ2-7; no reliable D call. The ends were cut back, 2 bases at V and 3 bases at J, with 11 bases in the middle. The CDR3 runs 14 residues. The V gene's germline CDR1 is MNHNY and CDR2 SVGAGI (reference sequence). In DNA form, the CDR3 reads TGTGCCAGCAGTTACCCGCCCAATTACTACGAGCAGTACTTC. This sequence encodes CASSYPPNYYEQYF.

In DNA form, the CDR3 reads TGTGCCAGCAGTTACTCGGATTCACCCCTCCACTTT. Encoded protein: CASSYSDSPLHF. The chain is built from TRBV6-5 and TRBJ1-6; D call uncertain. The CDR3 covers 12 residues. Germline V gene sequence: CDR1 MNHEY, CDR2 SVGAGI. V was shortened by 0 bases and J by 8 bases, with 2 bases between the two germline ends.